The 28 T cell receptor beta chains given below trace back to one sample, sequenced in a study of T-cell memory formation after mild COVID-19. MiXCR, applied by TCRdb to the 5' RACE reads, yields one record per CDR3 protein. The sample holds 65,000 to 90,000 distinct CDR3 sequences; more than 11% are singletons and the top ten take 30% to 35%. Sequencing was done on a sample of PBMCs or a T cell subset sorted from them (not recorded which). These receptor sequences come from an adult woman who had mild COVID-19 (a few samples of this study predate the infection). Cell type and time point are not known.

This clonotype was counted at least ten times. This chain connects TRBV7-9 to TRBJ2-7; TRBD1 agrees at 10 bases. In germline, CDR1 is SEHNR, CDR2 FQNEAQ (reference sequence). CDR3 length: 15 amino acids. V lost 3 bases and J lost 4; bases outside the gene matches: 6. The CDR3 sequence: CASSFSGQGGYEQYF. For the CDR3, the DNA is TGTGCCAGCAGCTTTAGCGGACAGGGGGGATACGAGCAGTACTTC.

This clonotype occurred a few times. The CDR3 DNA is TGCAGCGTGGTCGACACCACCGGGGAGCTGTTTTTT. As protein: CSVVDTTGELFF. The chain joins TRBV29-1 to TRBJ2-2, with no clear D. V lost 6 bases and J 4 bases, leaving 9 bases between the germline ends. CDR3 length: 12 residues. Looked up from germline, CDR1 is SQVTM and CDR2 is ANQGSEA.

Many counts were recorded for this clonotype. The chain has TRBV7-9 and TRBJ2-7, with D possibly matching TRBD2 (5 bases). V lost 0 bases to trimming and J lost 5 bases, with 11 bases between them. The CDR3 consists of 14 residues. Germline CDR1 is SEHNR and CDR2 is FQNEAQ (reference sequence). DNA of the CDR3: TGTGCCAGCAGCTTAGCTACCGGAGGCGACGAGCAGTACTTC. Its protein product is CASSLATGGDEQYF.

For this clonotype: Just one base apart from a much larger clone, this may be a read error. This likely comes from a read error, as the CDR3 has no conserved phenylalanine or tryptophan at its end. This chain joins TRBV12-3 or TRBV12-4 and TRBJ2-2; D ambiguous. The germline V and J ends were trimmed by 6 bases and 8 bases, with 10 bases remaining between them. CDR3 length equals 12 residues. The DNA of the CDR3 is TGTGCCAGCAGCTCCGTGAGGGGGGAGCTGTTTTTA. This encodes CASSSVRGELFL.

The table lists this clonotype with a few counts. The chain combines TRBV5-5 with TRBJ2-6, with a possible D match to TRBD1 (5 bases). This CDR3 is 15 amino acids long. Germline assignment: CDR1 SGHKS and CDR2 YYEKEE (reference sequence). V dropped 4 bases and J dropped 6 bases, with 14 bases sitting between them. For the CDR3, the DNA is TGTGCCAGCAGCCGACAGCCCCCTGAGGCCAACGTCCTGACTTTC. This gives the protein CASSRQPPEANVLTF.

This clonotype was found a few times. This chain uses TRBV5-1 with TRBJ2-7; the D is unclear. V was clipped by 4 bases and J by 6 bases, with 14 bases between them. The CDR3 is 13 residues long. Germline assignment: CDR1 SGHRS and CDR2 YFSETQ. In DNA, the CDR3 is TGCGCCAGCAGCCTGGGAAAGGGATCCGAGCAGTACTTC. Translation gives CASSLGKGSEQYF.

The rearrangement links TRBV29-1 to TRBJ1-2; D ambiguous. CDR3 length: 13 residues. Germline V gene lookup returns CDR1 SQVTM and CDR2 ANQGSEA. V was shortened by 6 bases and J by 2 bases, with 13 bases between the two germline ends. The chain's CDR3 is CSVPPDGNYGYTF. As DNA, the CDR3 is TGCAGCGTCCCCCCGGACGGGAACTATGGCTACACCTTC.

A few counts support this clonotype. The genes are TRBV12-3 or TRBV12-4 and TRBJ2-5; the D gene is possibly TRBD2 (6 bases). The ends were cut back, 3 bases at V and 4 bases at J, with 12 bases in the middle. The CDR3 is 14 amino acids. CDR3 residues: CASSFTQAGETQYF. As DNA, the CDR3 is TGTGCCAGCAGTTTTACACAAGCGGGAGAGACCCAGTACTTC.

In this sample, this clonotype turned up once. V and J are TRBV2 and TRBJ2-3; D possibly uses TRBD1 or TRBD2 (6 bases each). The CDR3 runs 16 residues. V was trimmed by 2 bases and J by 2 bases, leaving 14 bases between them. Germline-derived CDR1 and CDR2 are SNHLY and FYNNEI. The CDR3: CASSEPGEVVTDTQYF. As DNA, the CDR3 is TGTGCCAGCAGTGAACCAGGGGAGGTGGTCACAGATACGCAGTATTTT.

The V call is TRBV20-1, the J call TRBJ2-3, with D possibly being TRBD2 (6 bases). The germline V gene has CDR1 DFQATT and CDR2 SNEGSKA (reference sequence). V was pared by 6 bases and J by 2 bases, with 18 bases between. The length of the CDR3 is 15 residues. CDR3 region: CSAPPTGLTTDTQYF. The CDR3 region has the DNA TGCAGTGCCCCACCCACTGGACTAACCACAGATACGCAGTATTTT.

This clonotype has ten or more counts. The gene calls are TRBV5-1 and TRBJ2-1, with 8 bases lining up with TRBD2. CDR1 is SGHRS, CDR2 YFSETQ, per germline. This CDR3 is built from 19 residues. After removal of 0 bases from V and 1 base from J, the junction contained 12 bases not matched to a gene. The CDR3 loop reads CASSLAGAGESSSYNEQFF. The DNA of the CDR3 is TGCGCCAGCAGCTTGGCCGGAGCGGGGGAGTCCAGTTCCTACAATGAGCAGTTCTTC.

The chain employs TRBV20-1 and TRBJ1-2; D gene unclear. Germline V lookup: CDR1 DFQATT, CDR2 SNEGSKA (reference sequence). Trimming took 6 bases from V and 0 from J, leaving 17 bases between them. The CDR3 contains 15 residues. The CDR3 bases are TGCAGTGCCAATGTGATCACTGGGACTAACTATGGCTACACCTTC. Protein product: CSANVITGTNYGYTF.

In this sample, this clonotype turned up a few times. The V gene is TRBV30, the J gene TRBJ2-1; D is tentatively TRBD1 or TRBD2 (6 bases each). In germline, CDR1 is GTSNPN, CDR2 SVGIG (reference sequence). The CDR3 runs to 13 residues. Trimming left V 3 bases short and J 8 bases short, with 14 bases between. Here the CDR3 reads CAWRRGPVDEQFF. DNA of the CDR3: TGTGCCTGGAGACGGGGGCCGGTCGATGAGCAGTTCTTC.

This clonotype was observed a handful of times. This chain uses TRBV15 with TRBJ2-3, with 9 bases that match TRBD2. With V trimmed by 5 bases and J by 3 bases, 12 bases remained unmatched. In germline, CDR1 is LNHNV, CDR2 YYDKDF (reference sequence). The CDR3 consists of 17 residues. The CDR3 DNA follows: TGTGCCACCAGCGGAAATGTAGCGGGAGTTATGACAGATACGCAGTATTTT. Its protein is CATSGNVAGVMTDTQYF.

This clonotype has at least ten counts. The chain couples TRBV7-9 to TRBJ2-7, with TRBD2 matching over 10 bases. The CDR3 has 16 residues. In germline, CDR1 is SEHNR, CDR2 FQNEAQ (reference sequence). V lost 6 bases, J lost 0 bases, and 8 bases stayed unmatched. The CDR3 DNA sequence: TGTGCCAGCAGACGAACAACTAGCGGGACCTCCTACGAGCAGTACTTC. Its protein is CASRRTTSGTSYEQYF.

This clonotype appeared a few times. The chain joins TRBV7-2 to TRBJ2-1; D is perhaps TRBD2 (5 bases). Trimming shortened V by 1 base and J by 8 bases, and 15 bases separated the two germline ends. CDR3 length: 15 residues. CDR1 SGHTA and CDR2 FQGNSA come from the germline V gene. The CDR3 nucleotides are TGTGCCAGCAGCTTAGAGTTTGAGGGTTTCGATGAGCAGTTCTTC. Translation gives CASSLEFEGFDEQFF.

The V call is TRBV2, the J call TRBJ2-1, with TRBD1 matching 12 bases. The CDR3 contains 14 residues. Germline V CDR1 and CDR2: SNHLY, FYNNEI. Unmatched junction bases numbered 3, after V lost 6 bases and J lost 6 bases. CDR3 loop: CASRGQGATNEQFF. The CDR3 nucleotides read TGTGCCAGCAGGGGACAGGGGGCGACCAATGAGCAGTTCTTC.

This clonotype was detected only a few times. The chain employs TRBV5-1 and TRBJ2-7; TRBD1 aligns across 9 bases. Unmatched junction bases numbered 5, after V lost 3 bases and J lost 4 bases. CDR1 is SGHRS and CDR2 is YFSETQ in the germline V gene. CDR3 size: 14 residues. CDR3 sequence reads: CASSSGTGPYEQYF. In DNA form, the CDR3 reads TGCGCCAGCAGCTCCGGGACAGGGCCTTACGAGCAGTACTTC. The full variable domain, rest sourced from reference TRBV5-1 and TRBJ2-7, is KAGVTQTPRYLIKTRGQQVTLSCSPISGHRSVSWYQQTPGQGLQFLFEYFSETQRNKGNFPGRFSGRQFSNSRSEMNVSTLELGDSALYLCASSSGTGPYEQYFGPGTRLTVT.

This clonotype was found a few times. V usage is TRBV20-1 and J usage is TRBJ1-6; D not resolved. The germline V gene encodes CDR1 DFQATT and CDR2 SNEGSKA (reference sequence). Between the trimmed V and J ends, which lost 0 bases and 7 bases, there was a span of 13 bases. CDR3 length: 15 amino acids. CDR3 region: CSARDYPLGNSPLHF. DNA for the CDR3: TGCAGTGCTAGAGATTATCCGTTGGGAAATTCACCCCTCCACTTT.

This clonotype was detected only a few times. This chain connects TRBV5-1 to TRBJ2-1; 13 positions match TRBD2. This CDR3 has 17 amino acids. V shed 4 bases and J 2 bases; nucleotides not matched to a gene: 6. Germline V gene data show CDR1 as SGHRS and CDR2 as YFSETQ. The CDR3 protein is CASSPGLAGETYNEQFF. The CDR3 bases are TGCGCCAGCAGCCCCGGACTAGCGGGAGAGACCTACAATGAGCAGTTCTTC.

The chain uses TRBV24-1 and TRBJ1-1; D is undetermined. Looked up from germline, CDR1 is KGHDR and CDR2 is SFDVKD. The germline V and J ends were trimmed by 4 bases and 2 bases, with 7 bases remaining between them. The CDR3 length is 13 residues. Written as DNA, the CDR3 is TGTGCCACCAGTGACACCATAAACACTGAAGCTTTCTTT. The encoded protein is CATSDTINTEAFF.

The CDR3 sequence: CASSLDRGSYEQYF. CDR3 in DNA: TGCGCCAGCAGCTTGGACAGGGGGTCTTACGAGCAGTACTTC. The V call is TRBV5-1, the J call TRBJ2-7, with 8 bases identical to TRBD1. This CDR3 region has 14 residues. Germline CDR1 is SGHRS and CDR2 is YFSETQ. V shed 0 bases and J 4 bases; nucleotides not matched to a gene: 3.

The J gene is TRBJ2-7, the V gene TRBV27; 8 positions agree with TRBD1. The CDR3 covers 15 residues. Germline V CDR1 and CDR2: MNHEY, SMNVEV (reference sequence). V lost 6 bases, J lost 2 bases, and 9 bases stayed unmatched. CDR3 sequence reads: CASSPDRGRAYEQYF. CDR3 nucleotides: TGTGCCAGCAGCCCTGACAGGGGCCGCGCCTACGAGCAGTACTTC.

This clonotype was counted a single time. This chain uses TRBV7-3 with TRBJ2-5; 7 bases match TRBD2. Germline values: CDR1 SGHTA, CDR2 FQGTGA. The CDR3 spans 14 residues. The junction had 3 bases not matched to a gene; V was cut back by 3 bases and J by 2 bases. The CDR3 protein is CASSLGGSQETQYF. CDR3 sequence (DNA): TGTGCCAGCAGCTTGGGAGGGTCTCAAGAGACCCAGTACTTC.

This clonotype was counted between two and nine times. The DNA of the CDR3 is TGTGCCAGCAGTACAGAAGGCTACGAGCAGTACTTC. It encodes CASSTEGYEQYF. The chain uses TRBV12-3 or TRBV12-4 and TRBJ2-7; D not certain. V lost 5 bases and J lost 3, with 8 bases in between. The CDR3 contains 12 residues.

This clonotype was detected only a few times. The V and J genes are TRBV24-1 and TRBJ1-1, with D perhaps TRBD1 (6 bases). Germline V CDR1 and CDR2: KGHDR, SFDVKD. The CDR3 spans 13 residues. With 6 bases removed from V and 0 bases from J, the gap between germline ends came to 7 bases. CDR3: CATSTGMNTEAFF. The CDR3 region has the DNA TGTGCCACCAGTACAGGGATGAACACTGAAGCTTTCTTT.

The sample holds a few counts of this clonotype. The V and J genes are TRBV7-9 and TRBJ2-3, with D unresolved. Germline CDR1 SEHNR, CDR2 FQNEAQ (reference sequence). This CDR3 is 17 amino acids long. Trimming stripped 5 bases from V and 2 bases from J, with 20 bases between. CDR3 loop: CASSPSWPRTHTDTQYF. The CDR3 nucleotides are TGTGCCAGCAGCCCTTCTTGGCCCAGGACGCACACAGATACGCAGTATTTT.

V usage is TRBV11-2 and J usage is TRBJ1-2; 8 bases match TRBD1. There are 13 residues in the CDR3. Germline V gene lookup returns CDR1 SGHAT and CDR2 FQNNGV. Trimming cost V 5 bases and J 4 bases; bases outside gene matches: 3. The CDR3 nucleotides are TGTGCCAGCAGCCGGGACAGGACCTATGGCTACACCTTC. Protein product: CASSRDRTYGYTF.